The next 20 T cell receptor beta chains were all read from a single sample in a study of patients and donors after allogeneic stem cell transplantation. TCRdb independently ran MiXCR on the RT-PCR reads; one entry per CDR3 protein. The sample lists more than 850,000 distinct CDR3 sequences; under 20% were seen once. The source material was blood, either unsorted or a sorted T cell fraction (not recorded which). All receptors derive from a human donor who was either an allogeneic HSCT recipient or a stem cell or donor lymphocyte infusion donor (not recorded which). It is not recorded whose cells these are; they may come from a transplant donor.

This chain uses TRBV12-3 or TRBV12-4 with TRBJ1-1, with 8 bases fitting TRBD1. There are 16 residues in the CDR3. The junction had 7 bases not matched to a gene; V was cut back by 3 bases and J by 1 base. The CDR3 loop reads CASSFRTGRGNTEAFF. The CDR3, as DNA: TGTGCCAGCAGTTTCAGGACAGGGCGCGGGAACACTGAAGCTTTCTTT.

This clonotype has only a few counts. This sequence joins TRBV12-3 or TRBV12-4 and TRBJ2-5, with 7 bases identical to TRBD1. Trimming took 4 bases from V and 1 from J; bases not matched to a gene: 9. The CDR3 is 16 residues long. CDR3 nucleotides: TGTGCCAGCAGTTCGCTCCCCAGGGGGATCCAAGAGACCCAGTACTTC. It is translated as CASSSLPRGIQETQYF.

This clonotype was seen a few times. The chain uses TRBV12-3 or TRBV12-4 and TRBJ2-1; 9 bases map to TRBD1. J lost 0 bases, V lost 7 bases, and 22 bases had no gene match. The CDR3 runs 21 residues. The CDR3 bases are TGTGCCAGCACCATTCTCCGGGACAGGGTTCCTAGCGAGAGCTCCTACAATGAGCAGTTCTTC. Translated, it gives CASTILRDRVPSESSYNEQFF.

This clonotype has only a few counts. The CDR3 loop is CASIRRADNEQFF. CDR3 in DNA: TGTGCCAGCATCCGCCGGGCAGACAATGAGCAGTTCTTC. The V and J genes are TRBV25-1 and TRBJ2-1; no definite D call. Germline loops: CDR1 MGHDK, CDR2 SYGVNS. The ends were cut back, 7 bases at V and 5 bases at J, with 12 bases in the middle. The CDR3 consists of 13 residues.

The table lists this clonotype with a few counts. This chain uses TRBV4-1 with TRBJ1-3, with 8 bases fitting TRBD1. The V gene end was trimmed by 0 bases and the J gene end by 5 bases; junction bases not matched to a gene: 6. CDR3 length: 16 amino acids. Looked up from germline, CDR1 is MGHRA and CDR2 is YSYEKL. CDR3 in DNA: TGCGCCAGCAGCCAAGATCCAGGGGGCCGACGAAACACCATATATTTT. Protein sequence: CASSQDPGGRRNTIYF.

This clonotype was picked up many times. This rearrangement joins TRBV4-1 to TRBJ1-5; D is undetermined. Germline-derived CDR1 and CDR2 are MGHRA and YSYEKL. The CDR3 has 15 amino acids. V lost 3 bases and J 1 base, leaving 10 bases between the germline ends. The CDR3 nucleotides read TGCGCCAGCAGCCAGTATGACACCAGCAATCAGCCCCAGCATTTT. It encodes CASSQYDTSNQPQHF.

This clonotype occurred many times. The chain carries TRBV12-3 or TRBV12-4 and TRBJ2-5, with D unclear. V lost 3 bases and J lost 5, with 10 bases in between. The CDR3 length is 13 residues. The CDR3 reads CASSFVNGETQYF. The CDR3 coding sequence is TGTGCCAGCAGTTTTGTCAACGGGGAGACCCAGTACTTC.

The rearrangement links TRBV27 to TRBJ2-5; D tentatively reads TRBD1 or TRBD2 (5 bases each). Germline lookup yields CDR1 MNHEY and CDR2 SMNVEV (reference sequence). The CDR3 is 14 residues long. Trimming took 1 base from V and 3 from J, leaving 9 bases between them. This CDR3 is CASSLWGSEETQYF. For the CDR3, the DNA is TGTGCCAGCAGTTTATGGGGGTCGGAAGAGACCCAGTACTTC.

The chain couples TRBV24-1 to TRBJ2-3; D call uncertain. Germline-derived CDR1 and CDR2 are KGHDR and SFDVKD. Trimming removed 0 bases at V and 10 bases at J, with 10 bases between. The CDR3 covers 13 residues. CDR3 sequence (DNA): TGTGCCACCAGTGATTTGGCGAGAGCGCCGCAGTATTTT. This encodes CATSDLARAPQYF.

This clonotype was counted between two and nine times. This chain connects TRBV20-1 to TRBJ2-7, with TRBD1 matching 8 bases. Per the germline V gene, CDR1 is DFQATT and CDR2 is SNEGSKA (reference sequence). V trimming: 0 bases; J trimming: 2 bases; junction bases outside the gene matches: 6. This CDR3 spans 15 amino acids. The CDR3 DNA sequence: TGCAGTGCTAGAGAACCGGGACAGGCCCCCTACGAGCAGTACTTC. Translation: CSAREPGQAPYEQYF.

The J gene is TRBJ1-2, the V gene TRBV11-2; unclear D gene. V was clipped by 1 base and J by 4 bases, with 10 bases between them. CDR3 size: 14 residues. Germline V gene lookup returns CDR1 SGHAT and CDR2 FQNNGV. CDR3 nucleotide sequence: TGTGCCAGCAGCTTAGGTCTCAGGTTCTATGGCTACACCTTC. As protein: CASSLGLRFYGYTF.

V is TRBV7-8 and J is TRBJ1-3; no clear D. There are 16 residues in the CDR3. V was trimmed by 2 bases and J by 4 bases, leaving 15 bases between them. Germline loops: CDR1 SGHVS, CDR2 FQNEAQ. The CDR3 DNA sequence: TGTGCCAGCAGCTTATATTTTGAGTCACCGGGAAACACCATATATTTT. Its translation is CASSLYFESPGNTIYF.

In this sample, this clonotype turned up a few times. The chain joins TRBV27 to TRBJ2-5; a possible D gene is TRBD1 (6 bases). V lost 6 bases and J 2 bases, leaving 22 bases between the germline ends. Per the germline V gene, CDR1 is MNHEY and CDR2 is SMNVEV (reference sequence). The CDR3 is 17 amino acids. The CDR3 sequence: CASRPTRRGPSQETQYF. The CDR3 region has the DNA TGTGCCAGCAGACCGACTCGCAGGGGTCCCTCGCAAGAGACCCAGTACTTC.

This clonotype has a handful of counts. V and J are TRBV12-3 or TRBV12-4 and TRBJ2-2; weak D call: TRBD2 (6 bases). The V end lost 5 bases, the J end lost 1 base, and 14 bases lay between the germline ends. The length of the CDR3 is 16 residues. Here the CDR3 DNA reads TGTGCCAGCAGTCGGAGGGTTCTCCAGAACACCGGGGAGCTGTTTTTT. Its protein is CASSRRVLQNTGELFF.

This clonotype was observed a single time. One end of the junction does not line up with germline, which may come from a read error. The rearrangement uses TRBV10-3 and TRBJ2-3, with D possibly TRBD1 on 6 matching bases. Germline V lookup: CDR1 ENHRY, CDR2 SYGVKD. This CDR3 has 18 amino acids. The CDR3 reads CAILPVQGREVGTDSQYF. CDR3 bases: TGTGCCATTCTCCCGGTCCAGGGGCGAGAGGTGGGCACAGATTCGCAGTATTTT.

The rearrangement uses TRBV15 and TRBJ2-7; possibly TRBD1 for D (5 bases). Looked up from germline, CDR1 is LNHNV and CDR2 is YYDKDF (reference sequence). The CDR3 length is 15 residues. The V end lost 0 bases, the J end lost 0 bases, and 9 bases lay between the germline ends. CDR3 coding DNA: TGTGCCACCAGCAGAGACAGGGCCAGCTCCTACGAGCAGTACTTC. It encodes CATSRDRASSYEQYF.

This clonotype was seen more than once but under ten times. The chain uses TRBV12-3 or TRBV12-4 and TRBJ2-7; no reliable D call. Trimming removed 5 bases from V and 6 bases from J, with 8 bases in between. This CDR3 comprises 11 residues. The CDR3 nucleotides read TGTGCCAGCAGTCGTTCGGGCGAGCAGTACTTC. Its protein product is CASSRSGEQYF.

V and J are TRBV12-3 or TRBV12-4 and TRBJ1-2; 8 nucleotides align to TRBD1. The V gene end was trimmed by 4 bases and the J gene end by 1 base; junction bases not matched to a gene: 2. The CDR3 spans 14 residues. CDR3 bases: TGTGCCAGCAGTTGGACAGGGATTAACTATGGCTACACCTTC. It translates to CASSWTGINYGYTF.

The chain combines TRBV6-1 with TRBJ2-5; 10 bases match TRBD2. This CDR3 region has 13 residues. CDR1 is MNHNS and CDR2 is SASEGT in the germline V gene. Trimming cost V 8 bases and J 5 bases; bases outside gene matches: 5. The CDR3: CASFEREGETQYF. The CDR3, as DNA: TGTGCCAGCTTTGAGCGGGAGGGGGAGACCCAGTACTTC.

This clonotype has more than one count but fewer than ten. The chain joins TRBV7-8 to TRBJ2-4; 10 bases map to TRBD1. Per the germline V gene, CDR1 is SGHVS and CDR2 is FQNEAQ. The ends lost 4 bases at V and 5 bases at J; junction bases unmatched: 14. This CDR3 spans 18 amino acids. The CDR3 DNA is TGTGCCAGCAGCTCTGACGAAGGAGGGACAGGGGATCAAAACATTCAGTACTTC. Its translation is CASSSDEGGTGDQNIQYF.